This T cell receptor (beta chain) was captured in a study of OX40 agonist ivuxolimab in advanced cancers. Study details: With a range of roughly 23 to 90, age averaged about 58 years, and around 83% were male. Overall study findings and caveats: Relative to CD4+, CD8+ T cells held more expanded clones on average.

The assay was immunoSEQ multiplex PCR, and TCRdb's table has in-frame clones only and misses some. Here the sample spans roughly 80,000 clones, 86% being singletons. From germline, CDR1 is SGHNT and CDR2 YYREEE (reference sequence). Deletions cut 1 base from V and 7 bases from J, with 9 bases between. This CDR3 is built from 14 residues. Regarding this clone: Its antigen is not known.

Autoimmune disease history or systemic immunosuppression led to patient exclusion. Peripheral blood came from all dose cohorts at three timepoints. This TCR derives from an adult with an advanced solid tumor such as melanoma, head and neck, liver or kidney cancer. The V call is TRBV5-4, the J call TRBJ1-6; D possibly corresponds to TRBD1 (5 bases). Source: CD4+ or CD8+ T cells sorted from blood, taken in a trial of the OX40 agonist ivuxolimab. CDR3 nucleotide sequence: TGTGCCAGCAGCTTGATGGGGGGGAATTCACCCCTCCACTTT. This translates into CASSLMGGNSPLHF. Together with reference TRBV5-4 and TRBJ1-6, the CDR3 gives the full variable domain: ETGVTQSPTHLIKTRGQQVTLRCSSQSGHNTVSWYQQALGQGPQFIFQYYREEENGRGNFPPRFSGLQFPNYSSELNVNALELDDSALYLCASSLMGGNSPLHFGNGTRLTVT.